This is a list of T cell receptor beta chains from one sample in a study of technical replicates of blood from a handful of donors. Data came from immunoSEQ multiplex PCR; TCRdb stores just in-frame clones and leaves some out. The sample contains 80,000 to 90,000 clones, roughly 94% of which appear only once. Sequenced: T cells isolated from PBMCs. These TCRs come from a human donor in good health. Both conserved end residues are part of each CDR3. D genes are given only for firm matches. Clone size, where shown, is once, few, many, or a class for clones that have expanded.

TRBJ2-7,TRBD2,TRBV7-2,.,CASSSRISGGTTYEQYF,TGTGCCAGCAGCTCCAGAATTAGCGGGGGGACCACCTACGAGCAGTACTTC
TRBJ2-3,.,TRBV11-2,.,CASSLAWERTDTQYF,TGTGCCAGCAGCTTGGCGTGGGAGCGTACAGATACGCAGTATTTT
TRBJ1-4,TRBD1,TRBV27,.,CASSRYRDRAEKLFF,TGTGCCAGCAGCCGCTACCGGGACAGGGCTGAAAAACTGTTTTTT
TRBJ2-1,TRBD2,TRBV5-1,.,CASSLEGAGGRGDNEQFF,TGCGCCAGCAGCTTGGAAGGGGCGGGAGGCCGGGGGGACAATGAGCAGTTCTTC
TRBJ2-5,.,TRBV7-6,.,CASSPIERYQETQYF,TGTGCCAGCAGCCCAATAGAGAGGTACCAAGAGACCCAGTACTTC
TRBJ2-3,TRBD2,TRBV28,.,CASSLFLAGGDTQYF,TGTGCCAGCAGTTTATTTTTAGCGGGAGGGGATACGCAGTATTTT
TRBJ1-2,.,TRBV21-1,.,CASSKVSSDREANGYTF,TGTGCCAGCAGCAAAGTATCTTCGGACAGGGAAGCCAATGGCTACACCTTC
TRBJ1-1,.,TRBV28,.,CASSLHRAESNNTEAFF,TGTGCCAGCAGTTTACACAGGGCTGAGAGTAACAACACTGAAGCTTTCTTT
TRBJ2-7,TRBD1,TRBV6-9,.,CASSYGGTGGSSYEQYF,TGTGCCAGCAGTTATGGTGGGACAGGGGGTAGCTCCTACGAGCAGTACTTC
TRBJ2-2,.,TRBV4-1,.,CASSHSWGENTGELFF,TGCGCCAGCAGCCATAGCTGGGGGGAGAACACCGGGGAGCTGTTTTTT
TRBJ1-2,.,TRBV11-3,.,CASSLEQGGRPYGYTF,TGTGCCAGCAGCTTAGAACAGGGAGGGAGGCCCTATGGCTACACCTTC
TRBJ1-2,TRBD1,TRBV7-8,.,CASSKDRVRSKNYGYTF,TGTGCCAGCAGCAAAGACAGGGTTCGAAGTAAGAACTATGGCTACACCTTC
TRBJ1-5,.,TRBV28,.,CASSSRPGTYFAPQHF,TGTGCCAGCAGTTCGCGCCCAGGAACCTACTTTGCGCCCCAGCATTTT
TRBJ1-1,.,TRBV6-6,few,CASSYGSVNTEAFF,TGTGCCAGCAGTTACGGTTCAGTGAACACTGAAGCTTTCTTT
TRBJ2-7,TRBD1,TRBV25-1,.,CASSEEVRETGETYEQYF,TGTGCCAGCAGTGAAGAGGTTCGGGAGACAGGGGAAACCTACGAGCAGTACTTC
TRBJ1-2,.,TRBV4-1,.,CASSQDPLNYGYTF,TGCGCCAGCAGCCAAGATCCTCTAAACTATGGCTACACCTTC
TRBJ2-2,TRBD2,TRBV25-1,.,CASSETAGALPGELFF,TGTGCCAGCAGTGAGACAGCGGGAGCGCTGCCCGGGGAGCTGTTTTTT
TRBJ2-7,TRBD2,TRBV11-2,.,CASSTGTITYEQYF,TGTGCCAGCAGCACCGGGACTATTACCTACGAGCAGTACTTC
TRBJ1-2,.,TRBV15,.,CATSRETGLSGYTF,TGTGCCACCAGCAGAGAAACAGGGCTGAGTGGCTACACCTTC
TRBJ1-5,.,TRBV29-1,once,CSVADTRNQPQHF,TGCAGCGTTGCGGACACCCGCAATCAGCCCCAGCATTTT
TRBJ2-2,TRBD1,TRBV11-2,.,CASSLGTGGWGTGELFF,TGTGCCAGCAGCTTAGGGACAGGGGGATGGGGGACCGGGGAGCTGTTTTTT
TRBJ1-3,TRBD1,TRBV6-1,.,CASSERDRVRSGNTIYF,TGTGCCAGCAGTGAACGGGACAGGGTTCGCTCTGGAAACACCATATATTTT
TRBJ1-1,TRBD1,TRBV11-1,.,CASTTTTGGSYTEAFF,TGTGCCAGCACAACGACGACAGGGGGCTCGTACACTGAAGCTTTCTTT
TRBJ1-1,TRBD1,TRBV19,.,CASSPDRGQAFF,TGTGCCAGTAGTCCCGACAGGGGCCAAGCTTTCTTT
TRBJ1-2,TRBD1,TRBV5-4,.,CASSLPDRVGGYTF,TGTGCCAGCAGCTTGCCGGACAGGGTCGGTGGCTACACCTTC
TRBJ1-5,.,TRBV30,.,CAWSGAHNQPQHF,TGCGCCTGGAGTGGTGCGCACAATCAGCCCCAGCATTTT
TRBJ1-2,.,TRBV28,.,CASSSSLSDKNKPVNYGYTF,TGTGCCAGCAGTTCTTCTCTCTCAGACAAGAATAAACCGGTTAACTATGGCTACACCTTC
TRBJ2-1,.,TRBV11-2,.,CASSLVGGYNEQFF,TGTGCCAGCAGCTTAGTGGGGGGATACAATGAGCAGTTCTTC
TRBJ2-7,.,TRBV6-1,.,CASSLLYEQYF,TGTGCCAGCAGTTTACTCTACGAGCAGTACTTC
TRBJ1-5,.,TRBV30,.,CAWSGRNHQPQHF,TGTGCCTGGAGTGGTAGAAATCATCAGCCCCAGCATTTT
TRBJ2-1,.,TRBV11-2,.,CASSPRGYEQFF,TGTGCCAGCAGCCCGAGAGGGTATGAGCAGTTCTTC
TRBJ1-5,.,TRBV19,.,CASSSGQPQHF,TGTGCCAGTAGTTCGGGTCAGCCCCAGCATTTT
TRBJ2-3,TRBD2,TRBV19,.,CASTPSGSLTDTQYF,TGTGCCAGTACCCCTAGCGGGAGTTTAACAGATACGCAGTATTTT
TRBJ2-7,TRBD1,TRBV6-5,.,CASSYRDSYEQYF,TGTGCCAGCAGTTACCGGGACAGCTACGAGCAGTACTTC
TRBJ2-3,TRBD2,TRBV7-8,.,CASSVVYASGRGTSTDTQYF,TGTGCCAGCAGCGTAGTCTACGCCAGCGGGAGGGGCACTAGCACAGATACGCAGTATTTT
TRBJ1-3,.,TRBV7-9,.,CASSLGRLDGNTIYF,TGTGCCAGCAGCTTAGGCAGGTTGGATGGAAACACCATATATTTT
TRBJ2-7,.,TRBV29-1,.,CSVEEAGRTYEQYF,TGCAGCGTTGAAGAGGCAGGTCGGACCTACGAGCAGTACTTC
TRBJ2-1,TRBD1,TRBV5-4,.,CASSLGQAYNEQFF,TGTGCCAGCAGCTTAGGACAGGCCTACAATGAGCAGTTCTTC
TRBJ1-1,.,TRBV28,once,CASSLGGSQNFVTEAFF,TGTGCCAGCAGTTTAGGAGGGTCTCAGAATTTTGTCACTGAAGCTTTCTTT
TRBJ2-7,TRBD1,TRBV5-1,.,CASSFPGQGAYEQYF,TGCGCCAGCAGCTTTCCGGGACAGGGGGCGTACGAGCAGTACTTC
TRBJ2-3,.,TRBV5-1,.,CASSYDFTDTQYF,TGCGCCAGCAGCTACGACTTCACAGATACGCAGTATTTT
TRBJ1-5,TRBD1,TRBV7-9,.,CASSPGGHQPQHF,TGTGCCAGCAGCCCAGGGGGTCATCAGCCCCAGCATTTT
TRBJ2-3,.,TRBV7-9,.,CASSLSAGFTDTQYF,TGTGCCAGCAGCTTAAGTGCGGGGTTCACAGATACGCAGTATTTT